Detailed here is one T cell receptor (beta chain). No antigen is known for it. These data originate in a study of Ad26.COV2.S vaccination and SARS-CoV-2 variants. Findings of the study overall: Quantification of TCR breadth and depth may have yielded underestimates of total T cell responses.

CDR1 and CDR2 from the germline V gene are SSHAT and FNYEAQ (reference sequence). With 5 bases clipped from V and 6 bases from J, the junction kept 9 bases outside the gene matches. The CDR3 has 15 amino acids. Treatment: some 20 received Ad26.COV2.S at low or high dose, single or two shots; several received placebo; per-sample allocation not given. The samples date from day 63 after the first vaccine or placebo injection. Libraries were prepared by immunoSEQ multiplex PCR; TCRdb keeps only in-frame clonotypes and omits some of them. Among 400,000 to 450,000 clones listed, over 75% were seen once. The chain is built from TRBV7-7 and TRBJ2-7; 11 bases line up with TRBD2. This TCR came from a person aged 18-60 years who received the Ad26.COV2.S COVID-19 vaccine or a placebo. The specimen comprised peripheral blood, sampled in a trial of Ad26.COV2.S vaccine versus placebo. This CDR3 reads CASSPGLAGVREQYF. The CDR3 DNA is TGTGCCAGCAGCCCCGGACTAGCGGGCGTTCGCGAGCAGTACTTC.